The source of this TCR beta chain is a study of T cell changes during pregnancy in multiple sclerosis. The CDR3 loop spans 15 amino acids. In germline, CDR1 is LGHNA, CDR2 YSLEER. V lost 1 base, J lost 5 bases, and 5 bases stayed unmatched. The protocol was immunoSEQ multiplex PCR, while the TCRdb copy is restricted to in-frame clones and leaves out a portion. The sample has more than 55,000 clones; approximately 92% are singletons. Source: peripheral blood, taken in the first trimester of pregnancy. The receptor's source is a female donor with multiple sclerosis, enrolled in a pregnancy study. J is TRBJ2-5 and V is TRBV4-3, with 9 bases aligning to TRBD1. CDR3 in DNA: TGCGCCAGCAGCCAAGGTGGACAGGGGAGGGAGACCCAGTACTTC. It encodes CASSQGGQGRETQYF.